Described below is a single TCR beta chain sequence and its context. What antigen it recognizes has not been identified. Nothing much larger sits one base from this clone, and base qualities are not available. The sample is drawn from a study of T cell changes during pregnancy in multiple sclerosis (dated by TCRdb to the late 2010s). In terms of the full investigation: The study looked at changes in the T cell repertoire across pregnancy in women with multiple sclerosis.

The receptor library was made with the immunoSEQ multiplex PCR assay. TCRdb took over this immuneACCESS table, retaining in-frame rearrangements with V and J assigned. Such tables are incomplete; in checked studies, under half of the missing clones stem from an unresolved V gene, and the remainder is unexplained. This sample has fewer than 50,000 clones in its table, and under 95% of those were observed once. Jointly, the top ten make up roughly 0.66% of the sample. V lost 1 base and J lost 0 bases; the stretch between them is 18 bases long. There are 18 amino acids in the CDR3, from cysteine to phenylalanine inclusive. This entry keeps only the CDR3 DNA: 54 bases, framed from base 1. Sequences SGHNT (CDR1) and YYREEE (CDR2) are obtained from the germline V gene (reference sequence).

The specimen comprised CD4+ T cells from peripheral blood mononuclear cells, sampled in the second trimester of pregnancy. The rearrangement combines TRBV5-4 with TRBJ2-3; 8 matching bases give a weak D call of TRBD1. This TCR derives from a female donor in good health, enrolled as a control in a pregnancy study. The CDR3 reads as follows: CASSLRQGRGSSTDTQYF. The nucleotide sequence is TGTGCCAGCAGCTTGCGACAGGGGAGGGGGTCTAGCACAGATACGCAGTATTTT.